Listed below are T cell receptor beta chains from one sample, sequenced in a study of blood T cell repertoires in COVID-19. The protocol was immunoSEQ multiplex PCR, while the TCRdb copy is restricted to in-frame clones and leaves out a portion. The sample has 250,000 to 350,000 clones; around 90% are singletons. The sequenced sample consisted of PBMCs or T cells enriched from blood (not recorded which). The receptors originated from a woman between 18 and 30 years old with acute COVID-19. Each CDR3 is given with its conserved first and last residue. A D gene is named only where the DNA matches it firmly. Some rows mark clone size as missing; the rest say once, few, many or name a class of expanded clone.

abundance: once; d_gene: NA; v_gene: TRBV7-9; len: 15; j_gene: TRBJ1-1; CDR3aa: CASSLGTGMNTEAFF
abundance: NA; d_gene: NA; v_gene: TRBV28; len: 14; j_gene: TRBJ1-4; CDR3aa: CASSPSGRVEKLFF
abundance: NA; d_gene: NA; v_gene: TRBV6-5; len: 14; j_gene: TRBJ1-2; CDR3aa: CASSYGGLFYGYTF
abundance: NA; d_gene: TRBD1; v_gene: TRBV9; len: 18; j_gene: TRBJ1-2; CDR3aa: CASSPGWGGQVALYGYTF
abundance: few; d_gene: TRBD1; v_gene: TRBV10-3; len: 13; j_gene: TRBJ1-2; CDR3aa: CAIRGQDDYGYTF
abundance: NA; d_gene: TRBD1; v_gene: TRBV24-1; len: 15; j_gene: TRBJ2-5; CDR3aa: CATSDQTGLGGTQYF
abundance: NA; d_gene: TRBD1; v_gene: TRBV11-3; len: 17; j_gene: TRBJ1-6; CDR3aa: CASSLGQGFSYNSPLHF
abundance: NA; d_gene: TRBD2; v_gene: TRBV19; len: 15; j_gene: TRBJ2-7; CDR3aa: CASSIGLAGYYEQYF
abundance: NA; d_gene: TRBD2; v_gene: TRBV9; len: 14; j_gene: TRBJ2-3; CDR3aa: CASRAGEGTDTQYF
abundance: NA; d_gene: TRBD1; v_gene: TRBV19; len: 17; j_gene: TRBJ2-6; CDR3aa: CASSIGARDSGANVLTF
abundance: NA; d_gene: NA; v_gene: TRBV28; len: 11; j_gene: TRBJ1-1; CDR3aa: CASSGGTEAFF
abundance: NA; d_gene: NA; v_gene: TRBV19; len: 17; j_gene: TRBJ1-2; CDR3aa: CASTPAGLTPWSYGYTF
abundance: NA; d_gene: NA; v_gene: TRBV19; len: 17; j_gene: TRBJ1-5; CDR3aa: CASSIRGGYYSNQPQHF
abundance: NA; d_gene: TRBD2; v_gene: TRBV2; len: 19; j_gene: TRBJ2-1; CDR3aa: CASSEVPGLALTSYNEQFF
abundance: NA; d_gene: NA; v_gene: TRBV29-1; len: 16; j_gene: TRBJ1-2; CDR3aa: CSVDNSGQGASYGYTF
abundance: NA; d_gene: NA; v_gene: TRBV6-5; len: 14; j_gene: TRBJ1-2; CDR3aa: CASRLTGPHYGYTF
abundance: once; d_gene: TRBD1; v_gene: TRBV10-3; len: 13; j_gene: TRBJ2-7; CDR3aa: CAISGGTAYEQYF
abundance: NA; d_gene: NA; v_gene: TRBV28; len: 13; j_gene: TRBJ2-7; CDR3aa: CASSLTNLYEQYF
abundance: NA; d_gene: TRBD2; v_gene: TRBV6-4; len: 16; j_gene: TRBJ2-3; CDR3aa: CASSDSSGSGADTQYF
abundance: NA; d_gene: NA; v_gene: TRBV28; len: 15; j_gene: TRBJ2-7; CDR3aa: CASSPRRGQAYEQYF
abundance: NA; d_gene: TRBD1; v_gene: TRBV3-1/TRBV3-2; len: 19; j_gene: TRBJ1-4; CDR3aa: CASSQDRRTGSSGNEKLFF
abundance: NA; d_gene: NA; v_gene: TRBV21-1; len: 17; j_gene: TRBJ1-4; CDR3aa: CASSTNLGGQGAEKLFF
abundance: once; d_gene: TRBD2; v_gene: TRBV7-3; len: 15; j_gene: TRBJ2-1; CDR3aa: CASSPYGSGNDEQFF
abundance: NA; d_gene: NA; v_gene: TRBV27; len: 15; j_gene: TRBJ2-5; CDR3aa: CASSLSSFSSETQYF
abundance: NA; d_gene: TRBD1; v_gene: TRBV19; len: 14; j_gene: TRBJ1-1; CDR3aa: CASSTGTVVTEAFF
abundance: NA; d_gene: TRBD1; v_gene: TRBV28; len: 16; j_gene: TRBJ1-2; CDR3aa: CASSFSTGWGWNGYTF
abundance: NA; d_gene: TRBD2; v_gene: TRBV6-5; len: 15; j_gene: TRBJ2-1; CDR3aa: CASSYRLAAFNEQFF
abundance: NA; d_gene: NA; v_gene: TRBV19; len: 14; j_gene: TRBJ1-4; CDR3aa: CASSGGHFNEKLFF
abundance: NA; d_gene: TRBD1; v_gene: TRBV5-4; len: 15; j_gene: TRBJ1-4; CDR3aa: CASSLDRGEGEKLFF
abundance: NA; d_gene: NA; v_gene: TRBV5-1; len: 20; j_gene: TRBJ1-2; CDR3aa: CASSLDHSGTRGGEDYGYTF
abundance: NA; d_gene: TRBD1; v_gene: TRBV19; len: 13; j_gene: TRBJ1-1; CDR3aa: CASSKRGQTEAFF
abundance: once; d_gene: TRBD1; v_gene: TRBV7-2; len: 17; j_gene: TRBJ1-2; CDR3aa: CASSIGQGSGEYRGYTF